This TCR beta chain was profiled in a study of T cell repertoires in cytomegalovirus infection. TCRdb redid the calling of the reads with MiXCR, one entry per CDR3 protein. Here the sample spans 350,000 to 500,000 distinct CDR3 sequences, under 40% being singletons. On this clonotype itself: At one end, the junction sequence differs from germline, possibly due to a read error.

Germline V gene sequence: CDR1 LNHDA, CDR2 SQIVND (reference sequence). The CDR3 extends over 13 amino acids. The chain has TRBV19 and TRBJ2-7; TRBD1 matches at 11 bases. The source of this sequence is a human donor in good health (CMV status not recorded). Some clones in this sample may be carry-over from other donors' samples. Specimen: PBMCs. The CDR3 loop reads CASGTGGSYEHYF. In DNA form, the CDR3 reads TGTGCCAGCGGGACAGGGGGATCCTACGAGCATTACTTC.